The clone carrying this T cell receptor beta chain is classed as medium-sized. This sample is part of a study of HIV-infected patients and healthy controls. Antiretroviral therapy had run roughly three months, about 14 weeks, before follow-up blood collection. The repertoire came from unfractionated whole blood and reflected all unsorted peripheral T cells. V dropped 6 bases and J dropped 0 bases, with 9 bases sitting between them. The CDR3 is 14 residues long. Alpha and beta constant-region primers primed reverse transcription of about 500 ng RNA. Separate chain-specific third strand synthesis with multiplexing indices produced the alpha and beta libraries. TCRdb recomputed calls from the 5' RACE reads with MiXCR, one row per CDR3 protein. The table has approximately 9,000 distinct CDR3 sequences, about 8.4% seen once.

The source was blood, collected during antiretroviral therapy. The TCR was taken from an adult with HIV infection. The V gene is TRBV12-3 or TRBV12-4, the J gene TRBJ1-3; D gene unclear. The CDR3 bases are TGTGCCAGCAGCCCGGACGGCTCTGGAAACACCATATATTTT. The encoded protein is CASSPDGSGNTIYF.